This T cell receptor (beta chain) emerged from a study of T-cell reconstitution after alpha-beta-depleted transplantation in children. The table lists this clonotype with a few counts. Preparation of the TCRbeta library involved a method that used unique molecular identifiers. TCRdb reprocessed the PCR reads via MiXCR and lists one record per CDR3 protein. The sample has 100,000 to 150,000 distinct CDR3 sequences; 23% are singletons. The CDR3 is 16 amino acids. After removal of 6 bases from V and 4 bases from J, the junction contained 11 bases not matched to a gene. The TCR sequence derives from a male patient aged 2 to 10 who had a stem cell transplant for chronic granulomatous disease, so the T cells may come from the graft donor. The source was PBMCs, mostly from graft donor cells, collected 180 days after TCRalphabeta/CD19-depleted stem cell transplant. The chain combines TRBV12-3 or TRBV12-4 with TRBJ2-2, with 7 bases aligning to TRBD2. The CDR3 bases are TGTGCCAGCAGAATGGGGCTAGCGGTCCTCACCGGGGAGCTGTTTTTT. Amino acid sequence: CASRMGLAVLTGELFF.